These 21 T cell receptor beta chains originate from one sample sequenced in a study of identical twins. Using its own MiXCR run on the 5' RACE reads, TCRdb lists one record per CDR3 protein. In the table there are some 460,000 distinct CDR3 sequences, approximately 14% of which are singletons. The same data also contributed to another study, on yellow fever vaccine responses in identical twins.

The sample taken for sequencing was CD4+ T cells sorted from blood. The receptors were gathered from a woman in her late teens or twenties in good health.

This clonotype came up a few times. This sequence joins TRBV7-9 and TRBJ1-4, with TRBD1 identical over 8 bases. The CDR3 contains 15 residues. The germline V gene encodes CDR1 SEHNR and CDR2 FQNEAQ (reference sequence). The J segment lost 7 bases and the V segment lost 6 bases, leaving 10 bases of the junction unmatched. CDR3: CASSPRQGIFEKLFF. The CDR3 nucleotides read TGTGCCAGCAGTCCGCGACAGGGGATCTTTGAAAAACTGTTTTTT. The complete variable domain, with remaining parts taken from reference TRBV7-9 and TRBJ1-4, reads DTGVSQNPRHKITKRGQNVTFRCDPISEHNRLYWYRQTLGQGPEFLTYFQNEAQLEKSRLLSDRFSAERPKGSFSTLEIQRTEQGDSAMYLCASSPRQGIFEKLFFGSGTQLSVL.

There are a few counts of this clonotype. This chain's CDR3 is CASSRSAASFTDTQYF. DNA of the CDR3: TGTGCCAGCAGCCGGTCCGCGGCCTCCTTCACAGATACGCAGTATTTT. The chain employs TRBV3-1 and TRBJ2-3; unclear D gene. Germline V gene data show CDR1 as LGHDT and CDR2 as YNNKEL (reference sequence). The CDR3 contains 16 residues. The V end was cut by 4 bases, the J end by 2 bases, with 16 bases between.

This clonotype was seen only a few times. The V gene is TRBV10-3, the J gene TRBJ2-7; 8 bases fit TRBD1. The V segment lost 4 bases and the J segment 4 bases; nucleotides outside the gene matches: 9. The CDR3 is 15 residues long. Germline CDR1 reads ENHRY; CDR2 reads SYGVKD. Written as DNA, the CDR3 is TGTGCCATCAGTGCTTCCGCAGGGGGCTTGTACGAGCAGTACTTC. Protein product: CAISASAGGLYEQYF.

This clonotype showed up just a few times. The chain joins TRBV7-8 to TRBJ2-6, with a weak D call TRBD1 (5 bases). Trimming stripped 6 bases from V and 2 bases from J, with 8 bases between. Germline CDR1 and CDR2: SGHVS and FQNEAQ. There are 14 residues in the CDR3. Here the CDR3 DNA reads TGTGCCAGCAGGTCAGGGCCTGGGGCCAACGTCCTGACTTTC. Translation gives CASRSGPGANVLTF.

The chain recombines TRBV30 with TRBJ2-3; the D gene is possibly TRBD2 (5 bases). The V end was cut by 0 bases, the J end by 0 bases, with 19 bases between. The CDR3 contains 18 residues. Germline V gene lookup returns CDR1 GTSNPN and CDR2 SVGIG (reference sequence). The DNA for the CDR3 is TGTGCCTGGAGTGTACAAGCGGAGCTAACTTCTAGCACAGATACGCAGTATTTT. Translated, it gives CAWSVQAELTSSTDTQYF.

This clonotype was counted only a few times. This chain connects TRBV6-2 or TRBV6-3 to TRBJ2-7, with TRBD1 matching 7 bases. V lost 6 bases, J lost 2 bases, and 4 bases stayed unmatched. The CDR3 totals 13 residues. Germline V gives CDR1 MNHEY, CDR2 SVGEGT. Written as DNA, the CDR3 is TGTGCCAGCAGGCCGGGACAGACCTACGAGCAGTACTTC. Translating gives CASRPGQTYEQYF.

The chain recombines TRBV28 with TRBJ2-7, with a tentative D call TRBD2 (6 bases). V lost 4 bases and J 3 bases, leaving 13 bases between the germline ends. CDR1 is MDHEN and CDR2 is SYDVKM in the germline V gene. The CDR3 is 14 residues long. The CDR3 sequence is CASSWGGAGYEQYF. The CDR3 coding sequence is TGTGCCAGCAGTTGGGGCGGGGCTGGCTACGAGCAGTACTTC.

This clonotype occurred many times. The chain recombines TRBV10-3 with TRBJ1-2, with a weak D call TRBD1 (6 bases). The CDR3 has 14 amino acids. Trimming took off 3 bases at V and 8 bases at J, with 16 bases between the two ends. Looked up from germline, CDR1 is ENHRY and CDR2 is SYGVKD. DNA for the CDR3: TGTGCCATCAGTGATCCGGGGGGGGCTGAGGGCTACACCTTC. Residues: CAISDPGGAEGYTF.

J is TRBJ1-6 and V is TRBV3-1; D unresolved. Germline V gene data show CDR1 as LGHDT and CDR2 as YNNKEL (reference sequence). The CDR3 contains 14 residues. V lost 2 bases and J 10 bases, leaving 12 bases between the germline ends. This chain's CDR3 is CASSQIPARSPLHF. The CDR3 region has the DNA TGTGCCAGCAGCCAAATTCCCGCAAGATCACCCCTCCACTTT.

This rearrangement joins TRBV18 to TRBJ2-5; a weak D match, TRBD1 (5 bases). CDR3 length equals 13 residues. Germline V gene lookup returns CDR1 KGHSH and CDR2 LQKENI. Trimming stripped 4 bases from V and 5 bases from J, with 11 bases between. The CDR3 spells CASSRTHSETQYF. Here the CDR3 DNA reads TGTGCCAGCTCACGGACACATTCGGAGACCCAGTACTTC.

The table lists this clonotype with many counts. The chain recombines TRBV6-7 with TRBJ2-7; 13 positions match TRBD2. TRBV6-7 is classed as an ORF, of uncertain function. This CDR3 region has 18 residues. The ends lost 4 bases at V and 4 bases at J; junction bases unmatched: 13. The DNA for the CDR3 is TGTGCCAGCAGTTCACTCGGGACTAGCGGGAAGTCCGTTTACGAGCAGTACTTC. It codes for CASSSLGTSGKSVYEQYF.

This clonotype was observed a few times. This chain links TRBV5-1 with TRBJ1-6, with 7 bases lining up with TRBD1. Germline lookup yields CDR1 SGHRS and CDR2 YFSETQ. This CDR3 has 15 residues. J was trimmed by 6 bases and V by 0 bases; bases with no gene match: 3. The CDR3 bases are TGCGCCAGCAGCTTGGAGGGGGCGATTAATTCACCCCTCCACTTT. Translation: CASSLEGAINSPLHF. Based on the CDR3 plus reference TRBV5-1 and TRBJ1-6, the full variable domain is KAGVTQTPRYLIKTRGQQVTLSCSPISGHRSVSWYQQTPGQGLQFLFEYFSETQRNKGNFPGRFSGRQFSNSRSEMNVSTLELGDSALYLCASSLEGAINSPLHFGNGTRLTVT.

This clonotype was seen more than once but under ten times. This chain uses TRBV7-3 with TRBJ2-1; D tentatively fits TRBD1 or TRBD2 (7 bases each). This CDR3 has 15 amino acids. From germline, CDR1 is SGHTA and CDR2 FQGTGA. V was trimmed by 5 bases and J by 4 bases, leaving 15 bases between them. CDR3 sequence reads: CASSPQGGRYNEQFF. The CDR3 DNA follows: TGTGCCAGCAGCCCCCAGGGGGGGCGGTACAATGAGCAGTTCTTC.

The chain recombines TRBV7-9 with TRBJ1-5, with a weak D call TRBD1 (6 bases). Germline values: CDR1 SEHNR, CDR2 FQNEAQ (reference sequence). Between the trimmed V and J ends, which lost 5 bases and 5 bases, there was a span of 13 bases. The CDR3 sequence is 14 residues long. CDR3 residues: CASSATGSYQPQHF. CDR3 bases: TGTGCCAGCAGCGCCACAGGGTCTTATCAGCCCCAGCATTTT.

This chain links TRBV27 with TRBJ2-7; 12 bases align to TRBD1. CDR1 is MNHEY, CDR2 SMNVEV, per germline (reference sequence). This CDR3 spans 15 amino acids. The V gene end was trimmed by 5 bases and the J gene end by 7 bases; junction bases not matched to a gene: 9. The CDR3 sequence: CASSLTGTGGGEQYF. Written as DNA, the CDR3 is TGTGCCAGCAGTCTGACCGGGACAGGGGGCGGAGAGCAGTACTTC.

This chain uses TRBV20-1 with TRBJ2-3, with 9 bases matching TRBD2. J lost 6 bases, V lost 5 bases, and 3 bases had no gene match. Germline loops: CDR1 DFQATT, CDR2 SNEGSKA (reference sequence). This CDR3 has 12 amino acids. The CDR3 DNA sequence: TGCAGTGCTCCCGGACTAGCGGATACGCAGTATTTT. As protein: CSAPGLADTQYF.

This clonotype was recorded a few times. The genes are TRBV19 and TRBJ2-7, with D unresolved. Germline-derived CDR1 and CDR2 are LNHDA and SQIVND (reference sequence). The ends were cut back, 9 bases at V and 0 bases at J, with 12 bases in the middle. The CDR3 length is 13 residues. CDR3 sequence: CASRKEGSYEQYF. The CDR3, as DNA: TGTGCCAGCAGGAAAGAAGGCTCCTACGAGCAGTACTTC.

V and J are TRBV20-1 and TRBJ2-1; D is uncertain. Germline loops: CDR1 DFQATT, CDR2 SNEGSKA (reference sequence). The CDR3 totals 12 residues. Trimming pared 0 bases from V and 12 bases from J, leaving 12 bases between. DNA for the CDR3: TGCAGTGCTAGAGACTCCCACGGGCGGCAGTTCTTC. It codes for CSARDSHGRQFF.

The rearrangement links TRBV7-2 to TRBJ2-5; perhaps TRBD2 as D (7 bases). Trimming removed 5 bases at V and 2 bases at J, with 15 bases between. CDR1 and CDR2 (germline): SGHTA, FQGNSA. The CDR3 length is 15 residues. CDR3 bases: TGTGCCAGCAGCATTGCGGGGGCGGGGCAAGAGACCCAGTACTTC. Encoded protein: CASSIAGAGQETQYF.

This chain uses TRBV20-1 with TRBJ1-5, with D uncertain. This CDR3 region has 15 residues. V lost 0 bases and J 6 bases, leaving 15 bases between the germline ends. Germline loops: CDR1 DFQATT, CDR2 SNEGSKA (reference sequence). CDR3 sequence reads: CSARDRGRNSQPQHF. The CDR3 nucleotides are TGCAGTGCTAGAGATCGAGGGAGGAACAGTCAGCCCCAGCATTTT.

This clonotype has only one observation. The rearrangement uses TRBV30 and TRBJ2-5, with 7 bases fitting TRBD2. The V gene end was trimmed by 4 bases and the J gene end by 2 bases; junction bases not matched to a gene: 1. The CDR3 length is 12 residues. Germline values: CDR1 GTSNPN, CDR2 SVGIG (reference sequence). CDR3 residues: CAWTSGQETQYF. The CDR3 DNA is TGTGCCTGGACTAGCGGACAAGAGACCCAGTACTTC.